This is a list of T cell receptor beta chains from one sample in a study of beta chain features in type 1 diabetes. Data came from immunoSEQ multiplex PCR; TCRdb stores just in-frame clones and leaves some out. The sample lists around 430,000 clones, approximately 28% seen once, with 0.06% to 0.07% in the top ten. Input material: naive CD4+ T cells from blood. These receptors all stem from a man aged 18 to 35 in good health. The CDR3 runs from the conserved cysteine through the conserved F or W. The D gene is left open where the match is weak. Clone size appears in some rows only: once, few, many, or a class for an expanded clone.

TRBV6-5	NA	TRBJ2-3	NA	TGTGCCAGCCTGCTCCAGGGCACAGATACGCAGTATTTT	CASLLQGTDTQYF
TRBV14	NA	TRBJ2-7	few	TGTGCCAGCAGCCAAGATATGTACGAGCAGTACTTC	CASSQDMYEQYF
TRBV29-1	TRBD1	TRBJ2-1	few	TGCAGCGTAACCACAGGGGCCTCCTACAATGAGCAGTTCTTC	CSVTTGASYNEQFF
TRBV9	NA	TRBJ2-2	NA	TGTGCCAGCAGCGTAGCTGGCGTCGGGGGAGTTCTCCCCGGGGAGCTGTTTTTT	CASSVAGVGGVLPGELFF
TRBV5-1	TRBD1	TRBJ2-7	NA	TGCGCCAGCAGCCACCAACAGGGGGCTGGGGAGCAGTACTTC	CASSHQQGAGEQYF
TRBV14	TRBD2	TRBJ2-7	few	TGTGCCAGCAGCCGAGCGGGAGCACACGAGCAGTACTTC	CASSRAGAHEQYF
TRBV30	NA	TRBJ2-4	few	TGTGCCTGGAGTCTCCTTCGGAGGGGTAAGGGAAACATTCAGTACTTC	CAWSLLRRGKGNIQYF
TRBV6-6	TRBD2	TRBJ2-5	NA	TGTGCCAGCAGCGGGACTAGCGGCTCCCAAGAGACCCAGTACTTC	CASSGTSGSQETQYF
TRBV7-9	TRBD2	TRBJ2-7	NA	TGTGCCAGCAGTCGGACTAGCGGAAACTACGAGCAGTACTTC	CASSRTSGNYEQYF
TRBV7-6	NA	TRBJ2-3	NA	TGTGCCAGCAGCTTAGCCCAGGGGCATGGCACAGATACGCAGTATTTT	CASSLAQGHGTDTQYF
TRBV19	NA	TRBJ2-7	once	TGTGCCAGTAGTATCGTGGGACAAGGGCCCACTGATTCCTACGAGCAGTACTTC	CASSIVGQGPTDSYEQYF
TRBV29-1	NA	TRBJ2-7	NA	TGCAGCGTTGAAGATCGGGCGGGCGTCTCCTACGAGCAGTACTTC	CSVEDRAGVSYEQYF
TRBV2	NA	TRBJ2-5	NA	TGTGCCAGCTCCCAAGCCCTGGGGGAGACCCAGTACTTC	CASSQALGETQYF
TRBV29-1	TRBD2	TRBJ2-1	few	TGCAGCGTCTACACTAGCGGGATTTACAATGAGCAGTTCTTC	CSVYTSGIYNEQFF
TRBV28	NA	TRBJ2-7	few	TGTGCCAGCAGTTTGCGGTCCTACGAGCAGTACTTC	CASSLRSYEQYF
TRBV7-3	NA	TRBJ2-3	few	TGTGCCAGCAGCCGAGGGACGGGGTACACAGATACGCAGTATTTT	CASSRGTGYTDTQYF
TRBV10-3	TRBD2	TRBJ2-4	NA	TGTGCCATCAGTGAGTCGTGGGCTAGCGGAGCCAAAAACATTCAGTACTTC	CAISESWASGAKNIQYF
TRBV7-9	TRBD2	TRBJ2-1	NA	TGTGCCAGCAGCTTAGCTAGCGGGTACAATGAGCAGTTCTTC	CASSLASGYNEQFF
TRBV9	NA	TRBJ1-2	NA	TGTGCCAGCAGCGTATCCCTAAGAGCCGGGACGGATAACTATGGCTACACCTTC	CASSVSLRAGTDNYGYTF
TRBV25-1	TRBD1	TRBJ1-1	NA	TGTGCCAGCAGAGACAGGGGAGGAAACACTGAAGCTTTCTTT	CASRDRGGNTEAFF
TRBV5-4	NA	TRBJ2-4	few	TGTGCCAGCAGTGGGCCGCTAGCCAAAAACATTCAGTACTTC	CASSGPLAKNIQYF
TRBV5-1	NA	TRBJ2-1	NA	TGCGCCAGCAGCTTGTTGGGGGCCCGGAGATTCTTC	CASSLLGARRFF
TRBV2	NA	TRBJ1-2	few	TGTGCCAGCAGTGAAGCGCGTCAGGGTGCCTATGGCTACACCTTC	CASSEARQGAYGYTF
TRBV14	NA	TRBJ2-5	few	TGTGCCAGCAGCCCCAACGACAGGCCGGAGACCCAGTACTTC	CASSPNDRPETQYF
TRBV5-6	NA	TRBJ1-2	few	TGTGCCAGCAGCTTGGGCCTGGACAGCCTCAACTATGGCTACACCTTC	CASSLGLDSLNYGYTF
TRBV10-3	NA	TRBJ2-2	few	TGTGCCACCCGGACGAACACCGGGGAGCTGTTTTTT	CATRTNTGELFF
TRBV6-6	NA	TRBJ2-6	NA	TGTGCCAGCAGTTACTCGGGAGACATCCTGACTTTC	CASSYSGDILTF